These 28 T cell receptor beta chains originate from one sample sequenced in a study of blood T cell repertoires in COVID-19. Here immunoSEQ multiplex PCR was the method, and the copy in TCRdb shows in-frame clones only, minus some. This table holds under 200,000 clones, around 86% found once. The sequencing sample was made of peripheral blood. These receptors were collected from a man aged 70-80 years with acute or convalescent COVID-19.

The chain combines TRBV4-1 with TRBJ2-1; 9 nucleotides line up with TRBD2. Germline V lookup: CDR1 MGHRA, CDR2 YSYEKL. The CDR3 spans 15 residues. V shed 4 bases and J 10 bases; nucleotides not matched to a gene: 11. The CDR3 loop reads CASSRESSGRAEQFF. CDR3 coding DNA: TGCGCCAGCAGCCGAGAAAGTAGCGGGAGAGCCGAGCAGTTCTTC.

V usage is TRBV5-6 and J usage is TRBJ1-2; 8 bases map to TRBD1. Germline V gene data show CDR1 as SGHDT and CDR2 as YYEEEE. The CDR3 contains 13 residues. The V gene end was trimmed by 7 bases and the J gene end by 3 bases; junction bases not matched to a gene: 5. The CDR3 region has the DNA TGTGCCAGCGCGGACAGGGATGACTATGGCTACACCTTC. Its protein product is CASADRDDYGYTF.

The genes are TRBV7-9 and TRBJ2-7; TRBD2 aligns across 8 bases. Germline V gene data show CDR1 as SEHNR and CDR2 as FQNEAQ (reference sequence). V shed 2 bases and J 5 bases; nucleotides not matched to a gene: 5. This CDR3 has 14 amino acids. The CDR3 spells CASSLFSGEDEQYF. The CDR3 DNA sequence: TGTGCCAGCAGCTTATTTAGCGGGGAAGACGAGCAGTACTTC. Complete variable domain (other parts from reference TRBV7-9 and TRBJ2-7): DTGVSQNPRHKITKRGQNVTFRCDPISEHNRLYWYRQTLGQGPEFLTYFQNEAQLEKSRLLSDRFSAERPKGSFSTLEIQRTEQGDSAMYLCASSLFSGEDEQYFGPGTRLTVT.

This chain uses TRBV7-3 with TRBJ1-2; possible D gene TRBD1, 5 bases. This CDR3 comprises 13 residues. The V gene's germline CDR1 is SGHTA and CDR2 FQGTGA. V lost 5 bases and J lost 3, with 10 bases in between. For the CDR3, the DNA is TGTGCCAGCAGCCCTGGGGGGGACTATGGCTACACCTTC. Translated: CASSPGGDYGYTF.

This chain connects TRBV11-3 to TRBJ2-2; D is possibly TRBD1 (5 bases). Germline loops: CDR1 SGHNT, CDR2 YENEEA. V dropped 3 bases and J dropped 5 bases, with 16 bases sitting between them. The CDR3 covers 16 residues. CDR3 protein: CASSLYGDSTTGELFF. The CDR3 coding sequence is TGTGCCAGCAGCTTGTACGGTGACAGCACGACCGGGGAGCTGTTTTTT.

The chain carries TRBV6-5 and TRBJ2-1; 7 bases line up with TRBD1. The CDR3 contains 15 residues. Germline V gives CDR1 MNHEY, CDR2 SVGAGI. After removal of 6 bases from V and 2 bases from J, the junction contained 7 bases not matched to a gene. CDR3 sequence reads: CASRFTGATYNEQFF. The CDR3, as DNA: TGTGCCAGCAGGTTCACAGGGGCAACCTACAATGAGCAGTTCTTC.

The rearrangement links TRBV3-1 (or the pseudogene TRBV3-2) to TRBJ2-7, with TRBD1 matching 8 bases. CDR3 size: 15 residues. Germline V gene sequence: CDR1 LGHDT, CDR2 YNNKEL (reference sequence). With V trimmed by 4 bases and J by 0 bases, 5 bases remained unmatched. The CDR3 DNA reads TGTGCCAGCAGCCTTGGACAGGGAAGCTCCTACGAGCAGTACTTC. Its protein product is CASSLGQGSSYEQYF.

The chain joins TRBV7-9 to TRBJ1-3; 7 positions agree with TRBD1. The CDR3 spans 16 residues. Per germline, CDR1 SEHNR and CDR2 FQNEAQ (reference sequence). With 2 bases clipped from V and 0 bases from J, the junction kept 4 bases outside the gene matches. CDR3 nucleotides: TGTGCCAGCAGCTTATCCGGGGACAGCTCTGGAAACACCATATATTTT. Translating it yields CASSLSGDSSGNTIYF.

The chain carries TRBV7-9 and TRBJ1-1; D is possibly TRBD1 (5 bases). Germline CDR1 reads SEHNR; CDR2 reads FQNEAQ (reference sequence). The ends were cut back, 4 bases at V and 10 bases at J, with 16 bases in the middle. The CDR3 is 13 residues long. CDR3 amino acids: CASSSGRGLGAFF. In nucleotides, the CDR3 is TGTGCCAGCAGCTCTGGAAGGGGCTTAGGAGCTTTCTTT.

This chain links TRBV13 with TRBJ1-2; no clear D. V lost 1 base to trimming and J lost 0 bases, with 15 bases between them. Germline V gene lookup returns CDR1 PRHDT and CDR2 FYEKMQ (reference sequence). CDR3 length equals 17 residues. The CDR3 nucleotides read TGTGCCAGCAGCTTAGAAACCCCGTCACTAGCTAACTATGGCTACACCTTC. It codes for CASSLETPSLANYGYTF.

The chain joins TRBV9 to TRBJ1-2; 7 bases agree with TRBD1. The germline gives CDR1 SGDLS, CDR2 YYNGEE. With 4 bases clipped from V and 2 bases from J, the junction kept 5 bases outside the gene matches. There are 14 residues in the CDR3. The CDR3 region has the DNA TGTGCCAGCAGCCCCACGGACAGGAACTATGGCTACACCTTC. Protein: CASSPTDRNYGYTF.

The V gene is TRBV4-1, the J gene TRBJ2-5; TRBD2 agrees at 12 bases. This CDR3 has 18 residues. Trimming cost V 1 base and J 4 bases; bases outside gene matches: 10. Germline V gene sequence: CDR1 MGHRA, CDR2 YSYEKL. CDR3 loop: CASSQGLAGGSYSETQYF. The DNA for the CDR3 is TGCGCCAGCAGCCAAGGGCTAGCGGGGGGGTCGTACTCAGAGACCCAGTACTTC.

This chain uses TRBV9 with TRBJ2-1; D unclear. This CDR3 has 12 amino acids. From germline, CDR1 is SGDLS and CDR2 YYNGEE. V was pared by 0 bases and J by 8 bases, with 6 bases between. CDR3 nucleotides: TGTGCCAGCAGCGTAGGTGTCTATGAGCAGTTCTTC. Encoded protein: CASSVGVYEQFF.

J is TRBJ1-1 and V is TRBV7-8, with 8 bases that match TRBD1. CDR1 is SGHVS, CDR2 FQNEAQ, per germline. There are 16 residues in the CDR3. The ends lost 4 bases at V and 4 bases at J; junction bases unmatched: 11. The CDR3 spells CASSYVGQGGGTEAFF. The CDR3 DNA follows: TGTGCCAGCAGCTACGTCGGACAGGGCGGGGGCACTGAAGCTTTCTTT.

This chain uses TRBV27 with TRBJ2-7; 12 bases align to TRBD2. Germline V gene sequence: CDR1 MNHEY, CDR2 SMNVEV (reference sequence). The CDR3 runs 13 residues. The ends lost 5 bases at V and 6 bases at J; junction bases unmatched: 2. This CDR3 reads CASSQGLAGEQYF. The CDR3 region has the DNA TGTGCCAGCAGTCAGGGACTAGCGGGCGAGCAGTACTTC.

This chain connects TRBV7-8 to TRBJ2-7; 9 bases align to TRBD1. J was trimmed by 3 bases and V by 5 bases; bases with no gene match: 8. The CDR3 runs 15 residues. The germline gives CDR1 SGHVS, CDR2 FQNEAQ. The DNA of the CDR3 is TGTGCCAGCAGCCGCGGGACAGGGAACCTCTACGAGCAGTACTTC. It is translated as CASSRGTGNLYEQYF.

The J gene is TRBJ1-2, the V gene TRBV3-1 (or the pseudogene TRBV3-2); weak D call: TRBD1 (5 bases). Germline V gene sequence: CDR1 LGHDT, CDR2 YNNKEL (reference sequence). The CDR3 runs to 16 residues. V was shortened by 0 bases and J by 4 bases, with 15 bases between the two germline ends. CDR3 bases: TGTGCCAGCAGCCAAGAAAGGGGAAGGGGAATCTATGGCTACACCTTC. This gives the protein CASSQERGRGIYGYTF.

The chain has TRBV2 and TRBJ1-2, with a possible D match to TRBD1 (6 bases). From germline, CDR1 is SNHLY and CDR2 FYNNEI. The ends were cut back, 0 bases at V and 7 bases at J, with 15 bases in the middle. The CDR3 covers 15 residues. CDR3 sequence: CASSEAGRGNVGYTF. As DNA, the CDR3 is TGTGCCAGCAGTGAAGCGGGCAGGGGAAATGTTGGCTACACCTTC.

This clone has a single count. The chain is built from TRBV7-8 and TRBJ1-2, with D perhaps matching TRBD1 (6 bases). The CDR3 covers 14 residues. Germline CDR1 and CDR2: SGHVS and FQNEAQ. Trimming pared 4 bases from V and 7 bases from J, leaving 16 bases between. CDR3 region: CASSSIQGIGGYTF. For the CDR3, the DNA is TGTGCCAGCAGCTCAATTCAGGGGATTGGTGGCTACACCTTC.

The genes are TRBV5-1 and TRBJ1-3, with 8 bases identical to TRBD1. V trimming: 2 bases; J trimming: 2 bases; junction bases outside the gene matches: 3. The CDR3 contains 15 residues. Germline V gene lookup returns CDR1 SGHRS and CDR2 YFSETQ. The CDR3 loop reads CASSLRQGTGNTIYF. The CDR3 DNA sequence: TGCGCCAGCAGCTTACGACAGGGGACTGGAAACACCATATATTTT.

The chain recombines TRBV6-5 with TRBJ1-1; D ambiguous. Trimming took 4 bases from V and 0 from J, leaving 6 bases between them. The CDR3 runs to 13 residues. Germline assignment: CDR1 MNHEY and CDR2 SVGAGI. The CDR3 reads CASSLQMNTEAFF. The CDR3 DNA reads as TGTGCCAGCAGTTTACAGATGAACACTGAAGCTTTCTTT.

The V gene is TRBV4-3, the J gene TRBJ1-5; TRBD1 might be the D (6 bases). Trimming removed 4 bases at V and 6 bases at J, with 16 bases between. Germline assignment: CDR1 LGHNA and CDR2 YSLEER. The CDR3 is made up of 15 amino acids. CDR3 region: CASSRVYREGQPQHF. The CDR3, as DNA: TGCGCCAGCAGCCGAGTATACAGGGAAGGTCAGCCCCAGCATTTT.

This chain connects TRBV7-9 to TRBJ2-7, with 7 bases lining up with TRBD1. Losses at the gene ends were 4 bases for V and 3 bases for J; bases not matched to a gene: 3. Germline V CDR1 and CDR2: SEHNR, FQNEAQ (reference sequence). This CDR3 spans 13 amino acids. CDR3 sequence reads: CASSSGTDYEQYF. The CDR3 DNA is TGTGCCAGCAGCTCCGGGACAGACTACGAGCAGTACTTC.

The chain carries TRBV6-4 and TRBJ2-7, with 10 nucleotides matching TRBD2. V gave up 11 bases and J gave up 2 bases; unmatched junction bases: 27. Germline-derived CDR1 and CDR2 are MRHNA and SNTAGT. The CDR3 covers 20 residues. DNA of the CDR3: TGTGCCGGCGGGAAGTGGAGGGAGGGCCTAGCGGGAGATGGGACCTACGAGCAGTACTTC. It is translated as CAGGKWREGLAGDGTYEQYF.

This chain links TRBV27 with TRBJ2-2, with 10 bases lining up with TRBD2. The V segment lost 7 bases and the J segment 5 bases; nucleotides outside the gene matches: 7. Germline V gene sequence: CDR1 MNHEY, CDR2 SMNVEV (reference sequence). CDR3 length equals 15 residues. DNA of the CDR3: TGTGCCAGCACCTTCCGGACTAGCGGTACCGGGGAGCTGTTTTTT. This translates into CASTFRTSGTGELFF.

This clone appeared a single time. The rearrangement uses TRBV18 and TRBJ1-1; maybe TRBD1 (5 bases). CDR3 length: 15 amino acids. Germline values: CDR1 KGHSH, CDR2 LQKENI. Deletions cut 1 base from V and 4 bases from J, with 13 bases between. Here the CDR3 reads CASSPLVVGGTEAFF. CDR3 DNA sequence: TGTGCCAGCTCACCACTAGTCGTCGGGGGCACTGAAGCTTTCTTT.

This clone came up many times. The chain recombines TRBV7-8 with TRBJ1-1, with a tentative D call TRBD1 (5 bases). The V and J ends lost 4 bases and 3 bases respectively, with 15 bases between them. CDR3 length equals 15 residues. CDR1 is SGHVS and CDR2 is FQNEAQ in the germline V gene. The CDR3 protein is CASSSRTIRDTEAFF. CDR3 DNA: TGTGCCAGCAGCTCTCGGACAATAAGGGACACTGAAGCTTTCTTT.

The chain has TRBV6-6 and TRBJ2-1, with a possible D match to TRBD2 (5 bases). The CDR3 is made up of 14 amino acids. The V and J ends lost 7 bases and 7 bases respectively, with 17 bases between them. CDR1 and CDR2 (germline): MNHNY, SVGAGI (reference sequence). The CDR3 DNA reads TGTGCCAGCATTGGTGGGAGCTTAGGGAATGAGCAGTTCTTC. Amino acids: CASIGGSLGNEQFF.